This T cell receptor (beta chain) derives from a study of shared clonotypes between healthy human individuals. Sequenced by immunoSEQ multiplex PCR; TCRdb stores in-frame clones only, minus some. Here the sample spans approximately 1.5 million clones, approximately 98.5% being singletons. The CDR3 has 12 residues. Germline V gives CDR1 SEHNR, CDR2 FQNEAQ (reference sequence). Between the trimmed V and J ends, which lost 5 bases and 8 bases, there was a span of 10 bases. The chain has TRBV7-9 and TRBJ2-4; D remains ambiguous. The receptor was isolated from a man in his thirties or forties in good health. Sequenced material: naive CD4+ T cells sorted from blood. Subset here: CD45RA+ positively selected. The CDR3 region has the DNA TGTGCCAGCAGCCTTACCGCGCACATTCAGTACTTC. Amino acid sequence: CASSLTAHIQYF.